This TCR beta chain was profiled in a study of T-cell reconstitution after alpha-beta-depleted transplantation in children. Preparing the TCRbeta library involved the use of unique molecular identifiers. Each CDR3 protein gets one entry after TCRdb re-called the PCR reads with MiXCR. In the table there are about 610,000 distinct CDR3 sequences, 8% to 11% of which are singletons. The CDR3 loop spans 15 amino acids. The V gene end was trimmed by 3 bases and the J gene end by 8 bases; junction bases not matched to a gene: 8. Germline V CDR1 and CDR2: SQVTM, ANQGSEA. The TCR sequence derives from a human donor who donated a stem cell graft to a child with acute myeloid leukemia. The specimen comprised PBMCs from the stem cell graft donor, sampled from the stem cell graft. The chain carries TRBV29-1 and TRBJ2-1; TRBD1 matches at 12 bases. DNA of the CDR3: TGCAGCGTTGATTCGGGACAGGGGGCGCACCATGAGCAGTTCTTC. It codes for CSVDSGQGAHHEQFF.